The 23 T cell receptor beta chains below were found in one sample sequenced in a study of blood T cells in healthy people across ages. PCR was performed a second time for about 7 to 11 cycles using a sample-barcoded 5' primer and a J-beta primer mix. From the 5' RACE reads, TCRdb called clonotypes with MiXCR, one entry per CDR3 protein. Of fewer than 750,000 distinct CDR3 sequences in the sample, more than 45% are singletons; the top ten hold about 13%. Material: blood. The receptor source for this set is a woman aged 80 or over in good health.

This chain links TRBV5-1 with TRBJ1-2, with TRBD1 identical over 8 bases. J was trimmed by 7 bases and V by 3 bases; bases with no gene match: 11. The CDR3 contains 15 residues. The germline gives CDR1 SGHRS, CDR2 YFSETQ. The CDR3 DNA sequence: TGCGCCAGCAGCTACCAAGGACAGGGTTCGAGTGGCTACACCTTC. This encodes CASSYQGQGSSGYTF.

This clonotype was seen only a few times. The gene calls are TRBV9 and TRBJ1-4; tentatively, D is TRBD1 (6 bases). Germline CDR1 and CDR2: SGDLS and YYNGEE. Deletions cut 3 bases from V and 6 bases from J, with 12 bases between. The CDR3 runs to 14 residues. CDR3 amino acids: CASSARTADEKLFF. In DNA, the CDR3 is TGTGCCAGCAGCGCTCGGACAGCCGATGAAAAACTGTTTTTT. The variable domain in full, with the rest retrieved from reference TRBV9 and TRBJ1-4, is DSGVTQTPKHLITATGQRVTLRCSPRSGDLSVYWYQQSLDQGLQFLIQYYNGEERAKGNILERFSAQQFPDLHSELNLSSLELGDSALYFCASSARTADEKLFFGSGTQLSVL.

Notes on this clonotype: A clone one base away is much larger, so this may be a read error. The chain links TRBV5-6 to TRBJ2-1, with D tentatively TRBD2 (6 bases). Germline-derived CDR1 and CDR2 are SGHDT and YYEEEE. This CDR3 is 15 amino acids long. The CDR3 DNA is TGTGCCAGCAGCCCCGGGACTCCAGGATACAGTGAGCAGTTCTTC. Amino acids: CASSPGTPGYSEQFF.

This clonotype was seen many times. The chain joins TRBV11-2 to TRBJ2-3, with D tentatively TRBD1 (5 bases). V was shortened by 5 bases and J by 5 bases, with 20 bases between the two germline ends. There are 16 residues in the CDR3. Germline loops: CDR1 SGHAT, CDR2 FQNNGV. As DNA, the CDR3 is TGTGCCAGCAGCACCTCAGGGCCCTCTCGCCAAGATACGCAGTATTTT. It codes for CASSTSGPSRQDTQYF.

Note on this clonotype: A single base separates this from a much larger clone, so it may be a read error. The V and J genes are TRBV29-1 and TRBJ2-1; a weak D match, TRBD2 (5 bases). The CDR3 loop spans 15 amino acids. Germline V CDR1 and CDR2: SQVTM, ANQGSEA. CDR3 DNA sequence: TGCAGCGTCCCTCCTCCCGGGGTCACCTACAATGAGCCGTTCTTC. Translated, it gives CSVPPPGVTYNEPFF.

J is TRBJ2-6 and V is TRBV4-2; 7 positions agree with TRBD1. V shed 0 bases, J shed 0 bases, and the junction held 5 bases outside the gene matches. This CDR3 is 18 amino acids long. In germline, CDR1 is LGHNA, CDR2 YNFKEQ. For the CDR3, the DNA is TGTGCCAGCAGCCAAGATGGGACAGCATCCTCTGGGGCCAACGTCCTGACTTTC. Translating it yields CASSQDGTASSGANVLTF.

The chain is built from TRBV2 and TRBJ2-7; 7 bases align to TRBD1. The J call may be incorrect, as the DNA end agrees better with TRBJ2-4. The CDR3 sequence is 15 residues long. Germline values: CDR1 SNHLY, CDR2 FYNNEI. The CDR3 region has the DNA TGTGCCAGCAGTCAGGGGGTCCTAGCCAAAAACATTCAGTACTTC. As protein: CASSQGVLAKNIQYF.

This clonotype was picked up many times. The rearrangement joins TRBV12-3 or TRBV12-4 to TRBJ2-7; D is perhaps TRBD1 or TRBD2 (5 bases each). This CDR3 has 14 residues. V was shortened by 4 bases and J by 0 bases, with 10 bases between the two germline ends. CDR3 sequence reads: CASSSGASSYEQYF. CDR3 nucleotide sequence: TGTGCCAGCAGTTCCGGGGCGAGCTCCTACGAGCAGTACTTC.

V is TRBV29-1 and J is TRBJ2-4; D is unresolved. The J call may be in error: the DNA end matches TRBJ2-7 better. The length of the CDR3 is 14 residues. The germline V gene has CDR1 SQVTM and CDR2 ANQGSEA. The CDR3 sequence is CSVEVGSRASEQYF. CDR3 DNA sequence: TGCAGCGTTGAAGTTGGCTCTAGGGCCTCCGAGCAGTACTTC.

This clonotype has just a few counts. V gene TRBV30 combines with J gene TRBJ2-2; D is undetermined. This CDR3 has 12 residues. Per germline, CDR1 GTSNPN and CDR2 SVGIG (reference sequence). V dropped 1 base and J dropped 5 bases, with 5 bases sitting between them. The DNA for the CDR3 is TGTGCCTGGAGTGCGGGTACCGGGGAGCTGTTTTTT. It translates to CAWSAGTGELFF.

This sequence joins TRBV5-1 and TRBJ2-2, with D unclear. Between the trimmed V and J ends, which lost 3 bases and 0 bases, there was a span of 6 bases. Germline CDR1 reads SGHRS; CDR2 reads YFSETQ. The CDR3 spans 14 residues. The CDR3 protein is CASSSTANTGELFF. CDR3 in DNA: TGCGCCAGCAGCTCCACCGCGAACACCGGGGAGCTGTTTTTT. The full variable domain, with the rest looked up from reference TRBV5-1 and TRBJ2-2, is KAGVTQTPRYLIKTRGQQVTLSCSPISGHRSVSWYQQTPGQGLQFLFEYFSETQRNKGNFPGRFSGRQFSNSRSEMNVSTLELGDSALYLCASSSTANTGELFFGEGSRLTVL.

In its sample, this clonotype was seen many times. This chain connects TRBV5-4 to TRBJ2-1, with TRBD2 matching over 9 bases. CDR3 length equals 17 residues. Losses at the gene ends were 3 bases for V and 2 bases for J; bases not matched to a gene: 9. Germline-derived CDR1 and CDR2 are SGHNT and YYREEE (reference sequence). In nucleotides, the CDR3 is TGTGCCAGCAGCTCCCCCCAGCGGGAGGTTCCCTACAATGAGCAGTTCTTC. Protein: CASSSPQREVPYNEQFF.

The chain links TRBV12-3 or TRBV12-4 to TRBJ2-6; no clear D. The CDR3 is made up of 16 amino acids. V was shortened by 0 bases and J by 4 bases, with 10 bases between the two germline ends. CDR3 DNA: TGTGCCAGCAGTTTAGCTCGTCCCTTAGGGGCCAACGTCCTGACTTTC. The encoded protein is CASSLARPLGANVLTF.

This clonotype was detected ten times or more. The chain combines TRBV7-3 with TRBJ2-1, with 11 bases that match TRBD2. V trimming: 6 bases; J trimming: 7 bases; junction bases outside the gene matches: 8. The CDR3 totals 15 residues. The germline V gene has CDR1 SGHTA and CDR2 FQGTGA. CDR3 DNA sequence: TGTGCCAGCAGTTTAGCGGGGGGGTTTAGAAATGAGCAGTTCTTC. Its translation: CASSLAGGFRNEQFF.

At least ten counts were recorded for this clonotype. CDR3 in amino acids: CASTLEGLGSYNEQFF. The CDR3 DNA reads as TGTGCCAGCACCCTTGAGGGGCTTGGGTCCTACAATGAGCAGTTCTTC. The chain uses TRBV28 and TRBJ2-1, with D perhaps given as TRBD1 or TRBD2 (5 bases each). Germline V gene sequence: CDR1 MDHEN, CDR2 SYDVKM. V was pared by 7 bases and J by 1 base, with 17 bases between. CDR3 length: 16 residues. The variable domain in full, completed from reference TRBV28 and TRBJ2-1, reads DVKVTQSSRYLVKRTGEKVFLECVQDMDHENMFWYRQDPGLGLRLIYFSYDVKMKEKGDIPEGYSVSREKKERFSLILESASTNQTSMYLCASTLEGLGSYNEQFFGPGTRLTVL.

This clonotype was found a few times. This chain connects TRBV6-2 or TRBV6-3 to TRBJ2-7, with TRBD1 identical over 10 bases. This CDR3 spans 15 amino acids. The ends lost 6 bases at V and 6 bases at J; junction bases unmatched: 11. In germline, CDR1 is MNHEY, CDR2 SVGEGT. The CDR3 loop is CASRITGTGVGEQYF. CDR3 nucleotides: TGTGCCAGCAGAATAACCGGGACAGGGGTAGGCGAGCAGTACTTC.

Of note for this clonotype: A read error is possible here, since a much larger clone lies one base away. The CDR3 is CASRKGQGSQPQHF. Here the CDR3 DNA reads TGTGCCAGCAGAAAGGGACAGGGGAGTCAGCCCCAGCATTTT. The rearrangement uses TRBV28 and TRBJ1-5; TRBD1 agrees at 10 bases. Trimming at V came to 6 bases and at J to 6 bases, leaving 5 bases not matched to a gene. Germline V gene lookup returns CDR1 MDHEN and CDR2 SYDVKM. The CDR3 is 14 amino acids.

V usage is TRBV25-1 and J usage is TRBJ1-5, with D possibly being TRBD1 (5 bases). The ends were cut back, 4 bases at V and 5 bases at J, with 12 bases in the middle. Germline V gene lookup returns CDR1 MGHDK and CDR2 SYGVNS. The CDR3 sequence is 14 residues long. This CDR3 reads CASSVGGVDQPQHF. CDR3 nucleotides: TGTGCCAGCAGTGTGGGGGGGGTCGATCAGCCCCAGCATTTT. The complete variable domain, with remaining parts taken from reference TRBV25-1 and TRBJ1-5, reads EADIYQTPRYLVIGTGKKITLECSQTMGHDKMYWYQQDPGMELHLIHYSYGVNSTEKGDLSSESTVSRIRTEHFPLTLESARPSHTSQYLCASSVGGVDQPQHFGDGTRLSIL.

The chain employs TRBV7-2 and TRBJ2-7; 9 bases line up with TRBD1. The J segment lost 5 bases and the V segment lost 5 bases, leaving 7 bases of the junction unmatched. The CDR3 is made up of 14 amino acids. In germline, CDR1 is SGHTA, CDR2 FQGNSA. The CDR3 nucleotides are TGTGCCAGCAGCGGGACAGGGAGGGTCAACGAGCAGTACTTC. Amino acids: CASSGTGRVNEQYF.

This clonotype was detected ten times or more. CDR3 sequence: CASSEAYEQFF. CDR3 nucleotide sequence: TGTGCCAGCAGCGAAGCCTATGAGCAGTTCTTC. V gene TRBV7-2 combines with J gene TRBJ2-1; D ambiguous. CDR1 and CDR2 (germline): SGHTA, FQGNSA. The V end lost 5 bases, the J end lost 8 bases, and 7 bases lay between the germline ends. This CDR3 has 11 residues.

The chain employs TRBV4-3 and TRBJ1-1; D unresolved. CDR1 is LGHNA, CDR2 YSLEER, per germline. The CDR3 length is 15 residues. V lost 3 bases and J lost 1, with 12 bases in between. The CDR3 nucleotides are TGCGCCAGCAGCCAGGCGGTTCAGGCGAACACTGAAGCTTTCTTT. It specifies CASSQAVQANTEAFF.

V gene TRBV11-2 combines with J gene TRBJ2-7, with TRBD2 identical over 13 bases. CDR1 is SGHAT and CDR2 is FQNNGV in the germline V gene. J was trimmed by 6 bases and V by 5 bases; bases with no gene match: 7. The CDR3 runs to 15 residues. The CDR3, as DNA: TGTGCCAGCAGCATCCGGACTAGCGGGGGTGCCGAGCAGTACTTC. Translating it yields CASSIRTSGGAEQYF.

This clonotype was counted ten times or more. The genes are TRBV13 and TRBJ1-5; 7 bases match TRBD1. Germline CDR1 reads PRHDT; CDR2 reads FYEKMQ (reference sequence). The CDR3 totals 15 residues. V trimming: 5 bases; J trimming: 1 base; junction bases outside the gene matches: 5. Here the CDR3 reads CASSPGQISNQPQHF. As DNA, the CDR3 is TGTGCCAGCAGCCCGGGACAGATAAGCAATCAGCCCCAGCATTTT. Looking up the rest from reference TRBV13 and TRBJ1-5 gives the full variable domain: AAGVIQSPRHLIKEKRETATLKCYPIPRHDTVYWYQQGPGQDPQFLISFYEKMQSDKGSIPDRFSAQQFSDYHSELNMSSLELGDSALYFCASSPGQISNQPQHFGDGTRLSIL.